Listed below are T cell receptor beta chains from one sample, sequenced in a study of shared clonotypes between healthy human individuals. Produced via immunoSEQ multiplex PCR; TCRdb's table is partial and in-frame only. Of 850,000 to 1,200,000 clones in the sample, approximately 72% were seen once. Sequenced: memory CD4+ T cells sorted from blood. These TCRs come from a man aged 18 to 30 in good health. The conserved cysteine and the conserved F or W are not part of the CDR3 here. For some rows the clone size is stated as once, few or many, or as a class when expanded; others skip it.

size	V	CDR3
-	TRBV7-2	ASSLGSRLQNEQF
many	TRBV9	ASSVGASGRAPMKETQY
-	TRBV28	ASSLGVGNYGYT
-	TRBV7-8	ASSNRGPPNQPQH
few	TRBV12-5	ASGLNTQGTD
-	TRBV9	ASSVGQTNTEAF
-	TRBV6-1	ASSVAGGPPDTQY
-	TRBV5-4	ASSLTSGRGYEQY
-	TRBV29-1	SATGGQGYGYT
-	TRBV18	ASSPLTGLQSEQY
-	TRBV21-1	ASSKGWDSSYEQY
-	TRBV4-2	ASSQEIARLASGGGSYEQY
many	TRBV25-1	ASSHTGDYTDTQY
-	TRBV30	AWSVPAAGNTIY
-	TRBV4-1	ASSQYQNSNQPQH
-	TRBV9	ASSGDSGSLDTQY
-	TRBV9	ASSSRQGNGETQY
-	TRBV4-3	ASSQGGLSNSPLH
-	TRBV4-2	ASSQTGSVEKLF
-	TRBV15	ATSRDRSGVGEKLF
-	TRBV7-6	ASSLTPGRYNEQF
-	TRBV7-2	ASSLVTSGGRIYQETQY
-	TRBV30	AWDHFGGRGYGYT
-	TRBV10-3	AISGRRASGTPVDEQF
-	TRBV30	AWSEGGGRTDTQY
-	TRBV7-8	ASSLVSFANTGELF
-	TRBV9	ASSDQGNNEKLF
-	TRBV7-9	ASSSQKGTEAF
few	TRBV14	ASSQDHGVGGYT
-	TRBV19	ASSTTGAFHQPQH
-	TRBV5-1	ASSLIFEGELF
many	TRBV6-5	ASASTGSYGYT
-	TRBV10-1	ASSAQHRDEQF
-	TRBV5-4	ASSSDRGTGELF
once	TRBV30	AWSSGIYGYT
-	TRBV9	ASSVGGQGLSYGYT
-	TRBV7-2	ASSFTSGSSAEQY
-	TRBV19	ASSRQGSGANVLT
once	TRBV6-4	ASSQNQGITEAF
-	TRBV4-2	ASSQDIGSPYGYT
-	TRBV6-1	ASSTRGTQY
-	TRBV30	AWSFRVSDYGYT
-	TRBV7-2	ASSLDRGFNSPLH
-	TRBV4-1	ASSQDLVVAGANVLT
-	TRBV29-1	SVSQQGAKNIQY
-	TRBV29-1	SATPGGSTDTQY
-	TRBV15	ATSRGSSSSGNTIY
-	TRBV7-2	ASSPAGDYGYT
-	TRBV19	ASSSGGASTDTQY
-	TRBV2	ASRLGLAGQETQY
-	TRBV28	ASTVIGKVIFTEAF
-	TRBV28	ASRPTGGGIGGYT